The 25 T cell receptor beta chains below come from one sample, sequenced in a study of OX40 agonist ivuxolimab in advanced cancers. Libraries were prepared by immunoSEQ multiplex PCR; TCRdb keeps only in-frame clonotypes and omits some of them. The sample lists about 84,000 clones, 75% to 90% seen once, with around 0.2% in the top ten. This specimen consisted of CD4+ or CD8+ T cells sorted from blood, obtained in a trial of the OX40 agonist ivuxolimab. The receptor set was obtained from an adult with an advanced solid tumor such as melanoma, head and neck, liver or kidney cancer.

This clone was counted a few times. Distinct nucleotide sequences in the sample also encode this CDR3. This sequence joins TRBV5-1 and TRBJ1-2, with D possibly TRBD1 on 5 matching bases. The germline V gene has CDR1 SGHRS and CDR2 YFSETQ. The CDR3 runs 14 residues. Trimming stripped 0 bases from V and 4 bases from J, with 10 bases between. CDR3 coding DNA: TGCGCCAGCAGCTTGGCCGGGGGGTCCTATGGCTACACCTTC. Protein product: CASSLAGGSYGYTF.

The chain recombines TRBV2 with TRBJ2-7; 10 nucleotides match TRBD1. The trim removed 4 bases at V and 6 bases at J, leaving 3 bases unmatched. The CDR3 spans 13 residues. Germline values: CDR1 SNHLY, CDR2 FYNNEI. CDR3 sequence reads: CASSGQGAFEQYV. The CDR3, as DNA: TGTGCCAGCAGTGGACAGGGGGCTTTCGAGCAGTACGTC.

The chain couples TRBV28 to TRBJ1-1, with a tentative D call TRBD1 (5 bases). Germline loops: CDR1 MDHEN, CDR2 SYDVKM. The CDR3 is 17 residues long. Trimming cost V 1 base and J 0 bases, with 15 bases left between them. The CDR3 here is CASSLLGGVLMNTEAFF. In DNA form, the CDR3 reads TGTGCCAGCAGTTTATTGGGGGGGGTCCTAATGAACACTGAAGCTTTCTTT.

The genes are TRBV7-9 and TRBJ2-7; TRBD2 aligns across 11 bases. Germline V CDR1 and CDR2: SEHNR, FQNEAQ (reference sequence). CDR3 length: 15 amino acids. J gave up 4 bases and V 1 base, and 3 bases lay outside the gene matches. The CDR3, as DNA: TGTGCCAGCAGCTTAGGGGCTAGCGGGGGGTACGAGCAGTACTTC. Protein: CASSLGASGGYEQYF.

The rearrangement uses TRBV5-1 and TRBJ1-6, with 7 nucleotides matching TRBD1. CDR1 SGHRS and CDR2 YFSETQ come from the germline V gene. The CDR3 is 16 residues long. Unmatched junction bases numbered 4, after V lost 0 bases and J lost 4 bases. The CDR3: CASSLEGGAYNSPLHF. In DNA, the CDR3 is TGCGCCAGCAGCTTGGAAGGGGGCGCTTATAATTCACCCCTCCACTTT.

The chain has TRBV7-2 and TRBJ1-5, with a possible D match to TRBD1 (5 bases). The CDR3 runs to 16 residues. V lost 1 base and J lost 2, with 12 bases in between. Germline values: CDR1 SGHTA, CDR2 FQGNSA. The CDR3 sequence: CASSLVGGGGNQPQHF. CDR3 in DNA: TGTGCCAGCAGCTTAGTGGGGGGTGGTGGCAATCAGCCCCAGCATTTT.

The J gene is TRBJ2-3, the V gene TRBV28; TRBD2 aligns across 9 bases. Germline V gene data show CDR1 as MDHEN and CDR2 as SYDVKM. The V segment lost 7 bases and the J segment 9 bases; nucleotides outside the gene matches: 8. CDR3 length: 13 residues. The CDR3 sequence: CASTTTTSGTQYF. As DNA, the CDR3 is TGTGCCAGCACCACTACGACTAGCGGCACGCAGTATTTT.

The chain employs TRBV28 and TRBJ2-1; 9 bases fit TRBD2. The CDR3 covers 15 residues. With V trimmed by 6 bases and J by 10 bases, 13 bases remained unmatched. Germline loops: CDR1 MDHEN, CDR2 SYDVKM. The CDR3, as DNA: TGTGCCAGCAGGCGGGGGGGTAGGGGGACACCCGAGCAGTTCTTC. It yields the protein CASRRGGRGTPEQFF.

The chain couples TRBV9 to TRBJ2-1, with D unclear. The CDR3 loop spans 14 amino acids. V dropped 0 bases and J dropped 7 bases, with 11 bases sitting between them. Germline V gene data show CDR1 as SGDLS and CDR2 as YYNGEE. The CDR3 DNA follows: TGTGCCAGCAGCGTAGTCGGCGGCCGTAATGAGCAGTTCTTC. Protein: CASSVVGGRNEQFF.

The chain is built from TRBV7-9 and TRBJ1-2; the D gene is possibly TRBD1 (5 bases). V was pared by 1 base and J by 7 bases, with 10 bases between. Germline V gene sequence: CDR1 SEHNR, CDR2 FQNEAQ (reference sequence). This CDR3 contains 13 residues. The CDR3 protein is CASSLDGGTGYTF. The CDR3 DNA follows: TGTGCCAGCAGCTTAGATGGGGGAACTGGCTACACCTTC.

CDR3 sequence reads: CASSLEPNQPQHF. DNA of the CDR3: TGTGCCAGCAGCTTAGAGCCGAATCAGCCCCAGCATTTT. This chain links TRBV5-4 with TRBJ1-5; no firm D call. CDR1 SGHNT and CDR2 YYREEE come from the germline V gene (reference sequence). V lost 2 bases and J lost 4, with 7 bases in between. The CDR3 sequence is 13 residues long.

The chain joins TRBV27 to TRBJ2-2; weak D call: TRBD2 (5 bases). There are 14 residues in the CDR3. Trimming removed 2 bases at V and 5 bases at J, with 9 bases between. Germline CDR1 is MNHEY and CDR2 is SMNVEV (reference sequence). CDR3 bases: TGTGCCAGCAGTTTAAGCCGAGGGACCGGGGAGCTGTTTTTT. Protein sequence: CASSLSRGTGELFF.

The CDR3 region is CAWSGQTNSPLHF. The CDR3, as DNA: TGTGCCTGGAGTGGACAGACTAATTCACCCCTCCACTTT. The gene calls are TRBV30 and TRBJ1-6; TRBD1 might be the D (5 bases). This CDR3 spans 13 amino acids. Germline CDR1 GTSNPN, CDR2 SVGIG (reference sequence). V lost 1 base, J lost 6 bases, and 7 bases lay in between.

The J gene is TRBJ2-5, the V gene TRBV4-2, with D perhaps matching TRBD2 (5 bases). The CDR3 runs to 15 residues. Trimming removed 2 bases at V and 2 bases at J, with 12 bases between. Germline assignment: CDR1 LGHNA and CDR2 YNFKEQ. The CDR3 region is CASSQTTGMQETQYF. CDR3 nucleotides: TGTGCCAGCAGCCAAACGACGGGGATGCAAGAGACCCAGTACTTC.

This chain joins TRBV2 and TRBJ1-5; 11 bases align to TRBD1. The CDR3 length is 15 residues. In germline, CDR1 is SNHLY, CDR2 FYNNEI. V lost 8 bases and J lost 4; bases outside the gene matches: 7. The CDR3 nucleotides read TGTGCCAGCGGGGGGACAGGGGGAAGGAATCAGCCCCAGCATTTT. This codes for CASGGTGGRNQPQHF.

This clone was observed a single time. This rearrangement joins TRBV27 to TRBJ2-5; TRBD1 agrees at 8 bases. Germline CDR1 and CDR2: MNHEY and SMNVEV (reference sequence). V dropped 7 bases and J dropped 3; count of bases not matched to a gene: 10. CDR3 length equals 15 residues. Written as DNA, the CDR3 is TGTGCCAGCACCTCCAGGACAGGGAAGGAAGAGACCCAGTACTTC. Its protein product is CASTSRTGKEETQYF.

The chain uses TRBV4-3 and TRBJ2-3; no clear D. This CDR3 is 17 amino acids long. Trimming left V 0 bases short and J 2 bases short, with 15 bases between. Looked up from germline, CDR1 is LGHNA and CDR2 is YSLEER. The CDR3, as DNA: TGCGCCAGCAGCCAAGATTTGCGGTCACCACCCACAGATACGCAGTATTTT. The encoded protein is CASSQDLRSPPTDTQYF.

CDR3 nucleotide sequence: TGTGCCAGCACCGAAGGACATTTGAACACTGAAGCTTTCTTT. Amino acids: CASTEGHLNTEAFF. The genes are TRBV27 and TRBJ1-1; possible D gene TRBD1, 5 bases. The V gene's germline CDR1 is MNHEY and CDR2 SMNVEV (reference sequence). Trimming stripped 7 bases from V and 0 bases from J, with 12 bases between. This CDR3 spans 14 amino acids.

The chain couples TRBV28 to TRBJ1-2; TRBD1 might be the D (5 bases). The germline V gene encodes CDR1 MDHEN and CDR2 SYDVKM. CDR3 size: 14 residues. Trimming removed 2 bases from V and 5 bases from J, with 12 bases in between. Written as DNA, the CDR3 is TGTGCCAGCAGTTTAGAGTCTGGGGGGTATGGCTACACCTTC. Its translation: CASSLESGGYGYTF.

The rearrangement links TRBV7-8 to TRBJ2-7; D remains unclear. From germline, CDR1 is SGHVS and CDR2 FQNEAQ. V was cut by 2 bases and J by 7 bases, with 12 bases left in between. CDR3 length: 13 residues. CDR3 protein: CASSLIRLGEQYV. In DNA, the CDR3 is TGTGCCAGCAGCTTAATAAGGCTAGGTGAGCAGTACGTC.

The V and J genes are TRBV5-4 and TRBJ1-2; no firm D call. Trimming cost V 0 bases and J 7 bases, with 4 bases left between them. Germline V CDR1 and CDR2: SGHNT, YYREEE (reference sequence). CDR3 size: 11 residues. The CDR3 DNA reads TGTGCCAGCAGCTTGGACAGTGGCTACACCTTC. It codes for CASSLDSGYTF.

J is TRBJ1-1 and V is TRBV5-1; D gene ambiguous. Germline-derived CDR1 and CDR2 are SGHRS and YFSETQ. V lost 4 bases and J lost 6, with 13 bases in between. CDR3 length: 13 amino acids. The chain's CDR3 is CASSPAEGSEAFF. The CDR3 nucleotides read TGCGCCAGCAGCCCGGCGGAGGGATCTGAAGCTTTCTTT.

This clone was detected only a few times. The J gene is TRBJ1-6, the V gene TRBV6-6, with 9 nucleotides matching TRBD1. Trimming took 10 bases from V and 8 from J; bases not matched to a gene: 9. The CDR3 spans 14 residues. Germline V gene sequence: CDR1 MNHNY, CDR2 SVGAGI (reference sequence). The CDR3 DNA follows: TGTGCCACCGGGGACAGGGATTATGATTCACCCCTCCACTTT. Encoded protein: CATGDRDYDSPLHF.

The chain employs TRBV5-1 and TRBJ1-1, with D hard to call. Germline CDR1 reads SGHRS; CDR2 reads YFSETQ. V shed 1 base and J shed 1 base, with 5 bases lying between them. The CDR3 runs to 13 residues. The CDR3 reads CASSLTANTEAFF. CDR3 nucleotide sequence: TGCGCCAGCAGCTTGACAGCGAACACTGAAGCTTTCTTT.

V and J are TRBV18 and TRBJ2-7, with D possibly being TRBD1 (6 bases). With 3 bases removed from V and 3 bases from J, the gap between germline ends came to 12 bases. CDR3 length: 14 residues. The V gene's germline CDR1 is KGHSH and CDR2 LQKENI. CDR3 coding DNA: TGTGCCAGCTCACCCGGACAGCTTGTCTACGAGCAGTACTTC. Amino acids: CASSPGQLVYEQYF.